The 22 T cell receptor beta chains presented below share a single source sample, sequenced in a study of Ad26.COV2.S vaccination and SARS-CoV-2 variants. Repertoires were generated with immunoSEQ multiplex PCR, while TCRdb's copy carries only in-frame clones and drops some. Altogether some 300,000 clones are present, roughly 80% being singletons, with the ten largest covering about 2.1%. As to treatment: roughly 18 received Ad26.COV2.S at low or high dose, single or two shots; about 5 received placebo; per-sample allocation not given. The study sampled participants on day 63 after the first vaccine or placebo injection. Sequenced here: peripheral blood, sampled in a trial of Ad26.COV2.S vaccine versus placebo. The origin of the receptors is a person aged 18 to 59 who received the Ad26.COV2.S COVID-19 vaccine or a placebo.

The V call is TRBV27, the J call TRBJ2-1; 9 positions match TRBD2. With V trimmed by 3 bases and J by 4 bases, 1 base remained unmatched. The CDR3 has 14 amino acids. Germline assignment: CDR1 MNHEY and CDR2 SMNVEV (reference sequence). Here the CDR3 DNA reads TGTGCCAGCAGTTTGACTAGCGGATACAATGAGCAGTTCTTC. This sequence encodes CASSLTSGYNEQFF.

The V call is TRBV5-1, the J call TRBJ2-2; 8 nucleotides align to TRBD2. Germline V gene lookup returns CDR1 SGHRS and CDR2 YFSETQ. Losses at the gene ends were 4 bases for V and 6 bases for J; bases not matched to a gene: 5. The CDR3 consists of 14 residues. The DNA for the CDR3 is TGCGCCAGCAGCCCTATTAGCGGGGCCGGGGAGCTGTTTTTT. This translates into CASSPISGAGELFF.

V usage is TRBV13 and J usage is TRBJ2-1; the D gene is possibly TRBD2 (7 bases). This CDR3 region has 16 residues. V was pared by 0 bases and J by 7 bases, with 16 bases between. Germline lookup yields CDR1 PRHDT and CDR2 FYEKMQ (reference sequence). The DNA of the CDR3 is TGTGCCAGCAGCTTAGGAAGGGGGGGTACCTTAAATGAGCAGTTCTTC. Translating gives CASSLGRGGTLNEQFF.

The rearrangement joins TRBV2 to TRBJ1-1, with 7 bases lining up with TRBD1. Germline values: CDR1 SNHLY, CDR2 FYNNEI. This CDR3 has 15 residues. With 8 bases clipped from V and 0 bases from J, the junction kept 9 bases outside the gene matches. The CDR3 reads CASQRDSIMNTEAFF. The CDR3 DNA follows: TGTGCCAGCCAGAGGGACAGCATTATGAACACTGAAGCTTTCTTT.

This chain joins TRBV7-9 and TRBJ1-4; 7 positions match TRBD1. The V and J ends lost 4 bases and 5 bases, in that order; junction bases with no gene match: 7. CDR3 length: 15 residues. Per the germline V gene, CDR1 is SEHNR and CDR2 is FQNEAQ (reference sequence). The CDR3 DNA follows: TGTGCCAGCAGCTCCGGACAGGACCCGAATGAAAAACTGTTTTTT. Its protein product is CASSSGQDPNEKLFF. The entire variable domain, with the rest obtained from reference TRBV7-9 and TRBJ1-4, is as follows: DTGVSQNPRHKITKRGQNVTFRCDPISEHNRLYWYRQTLGQGPEFLTYFQNEAQLEKSRLLSDRFSAERPKGSFSTLEIQRTEQGDSAMYLCASSSGQDPNEKLFFGSGTQLSVL.

The chain uses TRBV19 and TRBJ2-2; D is possibly TRBD1 (6 bases). This CDR3 is built from 17 residues. Trimming shortened V by 5 bases and J by 0 bases, and 16 bases separated the two germline ends. Germline V lookup: CDR1 LNHDA, CDR2 SQIVND (reference sequence). CDR3 nucleotide sequence: TGTGCCAGTAGTCCGCAACACAGGGTGGCGAACACCGGGGAGCTGTTTTTT. Translated: CASSPQHRVANTGELFF.

The rearrangement links TRBV9 to TRBJ1-1; D may be TRBD1 (6 bases). V was trimmed by 8 bases and J by 1 base, leaving 9 bases between them. CDR1 is SGDLS and CDR2 is YYNGEE in the germline V gene. CDR3 length: 12 amino acids. The CDR3 region has the DNA TGTGCCAGTACGGGACAGAACACTGAAGCTTTCTTT. Residues: CASTGQNTEAFF. The full variable domain, in which reference TRBV9 and TRBJ1-1 provide the parts outside the CDR3, is DSGVTQTPKHLITATGQRVTLRCSPRSGDLSVYWYQQSLDQGLQFLIQYYNGEERAKGNILERFSAQQFPDLHSELNLSSLELGDSALYFCASTGQNTEAFFGQGTRLTVV.

This chain links TRBV24-1 with TRBJ2-5; 11 bases align to TRBD1. CDR1 is KGHDR and CDR2 is SFDVKD in the germline V gene. V dropped 6 bases and J dropped 2; count of bases not matched to a gene: 4. This CDR3 has 15 residues. DNA of the CDR3: TGTGCCACCAGTCTCCGGGACAGGGGGCAAGAGACCCAGTACTTC. This translates into CATSLRDRGQETQYF.

This clone is a singleton in its sample. The V gene is TRBV7-9, the J gene TRBJ1-1, with unresolved D. The CDR3 has 14 residues. CDR1 is SEHNR, CDR2 FQNEAQ, per germline (reference sequence). With 3 bases removed from V and 0 bases from J, the gap between germline ends came to 8 bases. The CDR3 DNA follows: TGTGCCAGCAGCTTGGTGTCCATGAACACTGAAGCTTTCTTT. This sequence encodes CASSLVSMNTEAFF.

CDR3 amino acids: CASSPASAVTGELFF. CDR3 DNA sequence: TGTGCCAGCTCACCCGCTAGCGCGGTCACCGGGGAGCTGTTTTTT. J is TRBJ2-2 and V is TRBV18; a possible D gene is TRBD2 (6 bases). Germline loops: CDR1 KGHSH, CDR2 LQKENI. Trimming took off 3 bases at V and 4 bases at J, with 12 bases between the two ends. This CDR3 is 15 amino acids long.

The chain links TRBV6-5 to TRBJ1-1; no definite D call. CDR1 is MNHEY and CDR2 is SVGAGI in the germline V gene. V was pared by 1 base and J by 5 bases, with 8 bases between. The length of the CDR3 is 13 residues. The CDR3: CASSYFGRTEAFF. CDR3 in DNA: TGTGCCAGCAGTTACTTCGGAAGAACTGAAGCTTTCTTT.

The chain carries TRBV19 and TRBJ2-7; no reliable D call. CDR1 LNHDA and CDR2 SQIVND come from the germline V gene (reference sequence). The CDR3 spans 12 residues. V was trimmed by 3 bases and J by 4 bases, leaving 7 bases between them. CDR3 in DNA: TGTGCCAGTAGTATCGGACGGTACGAGCAGTACTTC. It yields the protein CASSIGRYEQYF.

Concerning this clone itself: One junction end disagrees with the germline gene, perhaps due to a read error. V and J are TRBV29-1 and TRBJ2-3; D might be TRBD2 (6 bases). This CDR3 region has 12 residues. Germline V CDR1 and CDR2: SQVTM, ANQGSEA. The CDR3 DNA reads as TGCAGCGGGCGGCGGGGCACCGATACGCAGTATTTT. As protein: CSGRRGTDTQYF.

This clone was recorded only once. The chain joins TRBV9 to TRBJ1-6; no clear D. The CDR3 is 15 residues long. Germline CDR1 and CDR2: SGDLS and YYNGEE. The germline V and J ends were trimmed by 1 base and 6 bases, with 11 bases remaining between them. The CDR3, as DNA: TGTGCCAGCAGCGTAACCGGGTTTCTTAATTCACCCCTCCACTTT. Translated: CASSVTGFLNSPLHF.

V gene TRBV28 combines with J gene TRBJ1-2, with TRBD1 matching over 12 bases. Germline V CDR1 and CDR2: MDHEN, SYDVKM. V was clipped by 6 bases and J by 5 bases; unmatched bases: 7. CDR3 length: 15 residues. CDR3 DNA: TGTGCCAGCAGCCCTCGGGACAGGGGGCGATATGGCTACACCTTC. This sequence encodes CASSPRDRGRYGYTF.

This clone has just one count. The chain has TRBV12-5 and TRBJ2-4; 8 bases agree with TRBD1. In germline, CDR1 is LGHNT, CDR2 FRNRAP. After removal of 6 bases from V and 6 bases from J, the junction contained 16 bases not matched to a gene. This CDR3 comprises 17 residues. CDR3 loop: CASGPGTGVRFLNIQYF. In nucleotides, the CDR3 is TGTGCTAGTGGCCCTGGGACAGGAGTTAGATTTTTAAACATTCAGTACTTC.

This rearrangement joins TRBV2 to TRBJ2-3; D not resolved. The CDR3 consists of 14 residues. The germline V gene has CDR1 SNHLY and CDR2 FYNNEI. V was cut by 1 base and J by 6 bases, with 11 bases left in between. For the CDR3, the DNA is TGTGCCAGCAGTGAAGGAAGGTCTTGGGATACGCAGTATTTT. Translation: CASSEGRSWDTQYF.

Many counts were recorded for this clone. This chain connects TRBV7-9 to TRBJ2-1, with 11 bases identical to TRBD1. Trimming took 5 bases from V and 3 from J; bases not matched to a gene: 3. Germline V lookup: CDR1 SEHNR, CDR2 FQNEAQ (reference sequence). The length of the CDR3 is 15 residues. This CDR3 is CASSQGTGGYNEQFF. Written as DNA, the CDR3 is TGTGCCAGCAGCCAAGGGACAGGGGGCTACAATGAGCAGTTCTTC. Drawing the rest from reference TRBV7-9 and TRBJ2-1, the complete variable domain is DTGVSQNPRHKITKRGQNVTFRCDPISEHNRLYWYRQTLGQGPEFLTYFQNEAQLEKSRLLSDRFSAERPKGSFSTLEIQRTEQGDSAMYLCASSQGTGGYNEQFFGPGTRLTVL.

The V gene is TRBV28, the J gene TRBJ2-7; no reliable D call. The V end was cut by 5 bases, the J end by 0 bases, with 11 bases between. CDR3 length: 14 amino acids. The V gene's germline CDR1 is MDHEN and CDR2 SYDVKM. The CDR3, as DNA: TGTGCCAGCAGTAAGAAGCCCTCCTCCTACGAGCAGTACTTC. Amino acid sequence: CASSKKPSSYEQYF.

This chain connects TRBV21-1 to TRBJ2-7; TRBD2, as called in the table, went unchecked against the DNA. TRBV21-1 is labeled a pseudogene. This CDR3 contains 20 residues. The CDR3 coding sequence is TGTGCCAGCAGCAAATTTCCCGACTTAACGCCGGGAACTCCTAACCGCGAGCAGTACTTC. The encoded protein is CASSKFPDLTPGTPNREQYF.

This sequence joins TRBV5-1 and TRBJ1-3; 8 bases are shared with TRBD1. V was pared by 6 bases and J by 0 bases, with 5 bases of the junction left unmatched. Per germline, CDR1 SGHRS and CDR2 YFSETQ. The CDR3 loop spans 15 amino acids. The CDR3 reads CASTRDRGSGNTIYF. As DNA, the CDR3 is TGCGCCAGCACCCGAGACAGGGGCTCTGGAAACACCATATATTTT.

The chain couples TRBV3-1 (or the pseudogene TRBV3-2) to TRBJ2-5, with no clear D. Between the trimmed V and J ends, which lost 1 base and 5 bases, there was a span of 5 bases. The CDR3 length is 12 residues. Germline CDR1 reads LGHDT; CDR2 reads YNNKEL (reference sequence). The CDR3 loop is CASSQGVETQYF. The CDR3 bases are TGTGCCAGCAGCCAAGGGGTGGAGACCCAGTACTTC.